This section outlines one T cell receptor (beta chain) sequence together with its context. The table came from immunoSEQ multiplex PCR; TCRdb's copy has only in-frame clones and leaves some out. Of just under 60,000 clones detected, roughly 94% appear once; the ten largest clones hold 3%. This sample was taken from a study of technical replicates of blood from a handful of donors. Source material: PBMCs. The clonotype originates from a human donor in good health. Some clones in this sample may be carry-over from other donors' samples.

DNA for the CDR3: TGTGCCAGCAGGCTGGCAGGGGCCCCTTGGACCGGGGAGCTGTTTTTT. Translated, it gives CASRLAGAPWTGELFF. The chain has TRBV5-4 and TRBJ2-2; D may be TRBD1 (6 bases). Trimming stripped 5 bases from V and 5 bases from J, with 19 bases between. The CDR3 is made up of 16 amino acids. The germline V gene encodes CDR1 SGHNT and CDR2 YYREEE (reference sequence).